The clone carrying this TCR beta chain was detected a few times. These data originate in a study of shared T cell receptors in the human thymus. Here immunoSEQ multiplex PCR was the method, and the copy in TCRdb shows in-frame clones only, minus some. Here the sample spans hundreds of thousands of clones, 75% to 80% being singletons. CDR3 length: 14 amino acids. Trimming left V 4 bases short and J 8 bases short, with 16 bases between. The germline V gene encodes CDR1 MGHDK and CDR2 SYGVNS. This sample was shared with a second study, whose subject was human thymus T cells. According to that study: V and J genes seemed to be used with bias in thymic and blood repertoires.

The source of this sequence is a boy younger than two with a congenital heart defect. J is TRBJ2-3 and V is TRBV25-1; no reliable D call. Specimen: thymocytes. CDR3 loop: CASSGRLPRGTQYF. The CDR3 nucleotides read TGTGCCAGCAGTGGCCGCCTCCCCCGCGGTACGCAGTATTTT.